Included here is one TCR beta chain sequence, with context. The V gene's germline CDR1 is SGHTS and CDR2 YDEGEE. V was pared by 1 base and J by 0 bases, with 6 bases of the junction left unmatched. This CDR3 spans 16 amino acids. Some clones are missing from TCRdb's copy, which holds only in-frame ones; the method was immunoSEQ multiplex PCR. The repertoire consists of roughly 80,000 clones, with 90% occurring once and the leading ten covering around 0.75%. The data were obtained in a study of OX40 agonist ivuxolimab in advanced cancers. The sequence came from an adult with an advanced solid tumor such as melanoma, head and neck, liver or kidney cancer. Sequencing used CD4+ or CD8+ T cells sorted from blood, obtained in a trial of the OX40 agonist ivuxolimab. V is TRBV5-8 and J is TRBJ1-1; 7 bases are a match to TRBD1. This CDR3 is CASSLWDRRLNTEAFF. CDR3 nucleotides: TGTGCCAGCAGCTTGTGGGACAGAAGATTGAACACTGAAGCTTTCTTT. Using reference TRBV5-8 and TRBJ1-1 for the parts outside the CDR3, the full variable domain is EAGVTQSPTHLIKTRGQQATLRCSPISGHTSVYWYQQALGLGLQFLLWYDEGEERNRGNFPPRFSGRQFPNYSSELNVNALELEDSALYLCASSLWDRRLNTEAFFGQGTRLTVV.